This T cell receptor (beta chain) was identified in a study of T cell responses to AZD1222 COVID-19 vaccine. Study-wide findings and caveats: Among AZD1222 vaccinees, only six were seropositive at baseline. The repertoires were collected only after the peak T cell response. Spike-specific TCR breadth and depth rose after two AZD1222 doses.

The protocol was immunoSEQ multiplex PCR, while the TCRdb copy is restricted to in-frame clones and leaves out a portion. Among fewer than 95,000 clones listed, approximately 90% were seen once. The analysis combined second doses at about 4 or about 12 weeks. The sample holds one count of this clone. The antigen remains undetermined. Germline assignment: CDR1 MDHEN and CDR2 SYDVKM. The CDR3 covers 13 residues. V lost 5 bases to trimming and J lost 9 bases; unmatched junction nucleotides: 10. The sample in question was peripheral blood, obtained 28 days after the second AZD1222 dose. The rearrangement links TRBV28 to TRBJ2-7; 7 positions match TRBD2. This sequence was found in an adult who received the AZD1222 COVID-19 vaccine. CDR3 sequence: CASSAGEGRGQYF. The DNA for the CDR3 is TGTGCCAGCAGTGCCGGGGAGGGAAGGGGGCAGTACTTC.